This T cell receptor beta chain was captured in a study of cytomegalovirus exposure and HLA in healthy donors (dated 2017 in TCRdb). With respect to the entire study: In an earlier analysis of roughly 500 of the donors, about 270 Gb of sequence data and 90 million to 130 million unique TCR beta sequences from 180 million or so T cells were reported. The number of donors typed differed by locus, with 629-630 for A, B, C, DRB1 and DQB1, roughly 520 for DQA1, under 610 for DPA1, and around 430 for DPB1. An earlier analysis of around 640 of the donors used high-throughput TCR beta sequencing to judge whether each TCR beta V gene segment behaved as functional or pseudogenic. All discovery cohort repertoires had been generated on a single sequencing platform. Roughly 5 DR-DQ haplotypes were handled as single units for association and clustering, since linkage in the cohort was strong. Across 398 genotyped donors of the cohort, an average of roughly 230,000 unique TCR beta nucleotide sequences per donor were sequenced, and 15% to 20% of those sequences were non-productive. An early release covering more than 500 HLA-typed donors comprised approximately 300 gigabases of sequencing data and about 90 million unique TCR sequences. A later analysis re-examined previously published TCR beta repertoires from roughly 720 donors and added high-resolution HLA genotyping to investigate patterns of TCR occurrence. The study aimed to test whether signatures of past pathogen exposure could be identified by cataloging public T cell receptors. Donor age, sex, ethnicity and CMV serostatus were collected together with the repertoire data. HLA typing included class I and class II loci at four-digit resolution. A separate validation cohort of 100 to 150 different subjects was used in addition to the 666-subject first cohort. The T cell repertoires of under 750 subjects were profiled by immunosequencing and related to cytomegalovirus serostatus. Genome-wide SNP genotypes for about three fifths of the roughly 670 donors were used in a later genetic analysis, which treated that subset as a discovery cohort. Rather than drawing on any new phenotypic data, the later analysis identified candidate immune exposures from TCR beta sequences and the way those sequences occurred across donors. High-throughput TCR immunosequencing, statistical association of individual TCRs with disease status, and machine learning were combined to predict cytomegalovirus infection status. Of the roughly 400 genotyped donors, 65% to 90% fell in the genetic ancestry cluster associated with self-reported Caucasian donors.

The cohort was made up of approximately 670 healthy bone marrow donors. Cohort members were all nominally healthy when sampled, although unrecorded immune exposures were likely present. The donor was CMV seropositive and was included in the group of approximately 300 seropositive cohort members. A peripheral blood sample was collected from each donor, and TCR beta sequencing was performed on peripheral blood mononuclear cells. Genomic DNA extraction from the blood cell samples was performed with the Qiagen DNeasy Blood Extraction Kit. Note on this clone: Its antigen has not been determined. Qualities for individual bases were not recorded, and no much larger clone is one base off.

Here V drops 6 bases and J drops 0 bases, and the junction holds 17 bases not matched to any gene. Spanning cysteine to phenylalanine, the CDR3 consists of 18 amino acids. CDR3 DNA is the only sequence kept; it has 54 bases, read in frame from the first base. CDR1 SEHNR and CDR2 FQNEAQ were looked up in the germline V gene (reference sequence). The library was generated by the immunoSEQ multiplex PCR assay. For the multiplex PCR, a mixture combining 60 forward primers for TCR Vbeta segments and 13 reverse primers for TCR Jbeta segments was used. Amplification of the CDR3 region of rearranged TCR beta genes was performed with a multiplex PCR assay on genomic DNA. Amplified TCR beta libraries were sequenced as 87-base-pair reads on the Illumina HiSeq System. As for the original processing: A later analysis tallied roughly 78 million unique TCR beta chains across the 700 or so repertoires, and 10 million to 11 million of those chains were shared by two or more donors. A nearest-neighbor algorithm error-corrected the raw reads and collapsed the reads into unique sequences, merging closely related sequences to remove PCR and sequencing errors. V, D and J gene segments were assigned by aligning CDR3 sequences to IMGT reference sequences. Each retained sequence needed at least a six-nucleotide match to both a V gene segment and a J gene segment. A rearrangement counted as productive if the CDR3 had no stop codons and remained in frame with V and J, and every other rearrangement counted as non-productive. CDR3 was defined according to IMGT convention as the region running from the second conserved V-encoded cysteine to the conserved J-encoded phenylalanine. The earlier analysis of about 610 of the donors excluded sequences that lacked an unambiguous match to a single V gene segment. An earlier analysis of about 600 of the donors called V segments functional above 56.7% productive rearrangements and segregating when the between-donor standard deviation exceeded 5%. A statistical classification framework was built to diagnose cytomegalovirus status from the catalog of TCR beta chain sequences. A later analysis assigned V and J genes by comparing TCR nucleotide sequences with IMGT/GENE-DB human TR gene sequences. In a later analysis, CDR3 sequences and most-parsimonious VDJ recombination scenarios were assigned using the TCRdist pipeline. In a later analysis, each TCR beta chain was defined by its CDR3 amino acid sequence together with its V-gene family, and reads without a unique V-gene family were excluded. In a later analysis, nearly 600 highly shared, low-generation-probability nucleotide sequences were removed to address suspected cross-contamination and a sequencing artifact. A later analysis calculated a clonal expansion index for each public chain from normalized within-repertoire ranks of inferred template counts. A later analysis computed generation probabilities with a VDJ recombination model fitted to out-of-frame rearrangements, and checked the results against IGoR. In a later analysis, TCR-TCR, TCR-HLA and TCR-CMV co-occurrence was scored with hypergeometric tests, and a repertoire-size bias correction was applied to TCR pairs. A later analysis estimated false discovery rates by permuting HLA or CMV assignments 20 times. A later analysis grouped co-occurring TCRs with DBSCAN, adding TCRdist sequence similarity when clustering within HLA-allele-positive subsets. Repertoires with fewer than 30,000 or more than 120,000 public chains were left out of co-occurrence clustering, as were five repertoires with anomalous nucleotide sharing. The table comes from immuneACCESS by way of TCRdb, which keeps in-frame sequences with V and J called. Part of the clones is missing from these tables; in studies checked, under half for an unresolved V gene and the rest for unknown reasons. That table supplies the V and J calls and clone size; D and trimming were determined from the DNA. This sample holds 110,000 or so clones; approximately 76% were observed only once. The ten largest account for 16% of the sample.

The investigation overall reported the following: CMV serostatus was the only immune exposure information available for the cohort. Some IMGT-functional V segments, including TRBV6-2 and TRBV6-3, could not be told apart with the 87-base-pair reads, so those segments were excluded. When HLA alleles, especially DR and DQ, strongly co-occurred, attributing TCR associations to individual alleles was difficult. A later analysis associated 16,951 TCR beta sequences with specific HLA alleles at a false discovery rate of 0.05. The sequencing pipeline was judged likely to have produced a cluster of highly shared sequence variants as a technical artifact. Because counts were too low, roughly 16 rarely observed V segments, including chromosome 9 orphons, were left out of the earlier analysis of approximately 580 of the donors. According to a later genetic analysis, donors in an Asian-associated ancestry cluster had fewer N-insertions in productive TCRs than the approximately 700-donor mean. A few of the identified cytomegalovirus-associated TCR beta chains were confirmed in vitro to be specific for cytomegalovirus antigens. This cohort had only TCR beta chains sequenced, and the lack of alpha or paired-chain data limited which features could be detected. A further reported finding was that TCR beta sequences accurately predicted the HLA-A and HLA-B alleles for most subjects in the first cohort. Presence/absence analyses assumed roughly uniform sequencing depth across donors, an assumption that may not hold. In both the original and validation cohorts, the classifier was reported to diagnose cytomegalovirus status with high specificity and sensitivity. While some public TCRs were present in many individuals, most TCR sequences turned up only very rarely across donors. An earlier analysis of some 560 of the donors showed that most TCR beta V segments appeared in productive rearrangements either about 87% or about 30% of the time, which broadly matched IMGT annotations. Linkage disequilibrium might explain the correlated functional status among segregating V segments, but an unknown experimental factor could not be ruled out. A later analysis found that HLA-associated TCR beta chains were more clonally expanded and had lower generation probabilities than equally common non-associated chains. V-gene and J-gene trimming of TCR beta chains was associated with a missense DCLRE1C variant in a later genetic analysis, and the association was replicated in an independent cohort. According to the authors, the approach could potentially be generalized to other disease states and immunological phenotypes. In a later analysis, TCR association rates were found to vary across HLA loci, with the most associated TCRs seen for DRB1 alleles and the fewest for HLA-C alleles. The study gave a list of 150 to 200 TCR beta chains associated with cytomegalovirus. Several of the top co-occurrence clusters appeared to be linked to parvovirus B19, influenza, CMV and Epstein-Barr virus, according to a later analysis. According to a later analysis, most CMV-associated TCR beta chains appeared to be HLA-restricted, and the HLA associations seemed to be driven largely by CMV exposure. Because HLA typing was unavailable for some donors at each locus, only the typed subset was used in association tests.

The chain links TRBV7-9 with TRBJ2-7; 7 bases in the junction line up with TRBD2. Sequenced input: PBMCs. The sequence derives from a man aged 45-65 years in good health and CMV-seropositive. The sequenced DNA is TGTGCCAGCAGATATTCGGGGGGAGCAGGGAGTTTCTCCTACGAGCAGTACTTC. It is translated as CASRYSGGAGSFSYEQYF. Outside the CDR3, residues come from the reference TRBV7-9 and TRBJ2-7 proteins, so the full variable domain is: DTGVSQNPRHKITKRGQNVTFRCDPISEHNRLYWYRQTLGQGPEFLTYFQNEAQLEKSRLLSDRFSAERPKGSFSTLEIQRTEQGDSAMYLCASRYSGGAGSFSYEQYFGPGTRLTVT.